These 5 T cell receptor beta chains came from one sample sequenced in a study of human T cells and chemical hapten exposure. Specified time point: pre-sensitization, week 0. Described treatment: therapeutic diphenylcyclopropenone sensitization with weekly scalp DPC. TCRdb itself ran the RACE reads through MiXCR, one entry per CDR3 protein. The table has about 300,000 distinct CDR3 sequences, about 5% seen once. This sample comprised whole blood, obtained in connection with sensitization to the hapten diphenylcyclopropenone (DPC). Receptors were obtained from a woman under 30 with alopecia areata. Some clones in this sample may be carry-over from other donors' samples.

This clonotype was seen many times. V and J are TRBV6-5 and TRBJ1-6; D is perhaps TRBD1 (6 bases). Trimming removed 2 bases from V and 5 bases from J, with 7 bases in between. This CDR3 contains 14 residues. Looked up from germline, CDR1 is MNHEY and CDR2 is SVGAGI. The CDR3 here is CASSYEGDNSPLHF. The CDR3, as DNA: TGTGCCAGCAGTTACGAGGGGGATAATTCACCCCTCCACTTT.

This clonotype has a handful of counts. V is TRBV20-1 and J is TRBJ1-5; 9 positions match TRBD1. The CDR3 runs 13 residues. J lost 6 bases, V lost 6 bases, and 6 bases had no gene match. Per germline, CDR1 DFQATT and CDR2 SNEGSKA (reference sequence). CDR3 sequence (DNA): TGCAGTGCCTACAGGGGGCTCAGTCAGCCCCAGCATTTT. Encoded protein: CSAYRGLSQPQHF.

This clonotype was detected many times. CDR3 bases: TGTGCCAGCAGTTACTCGAGTTCCGGGGACGACTATGGCTACACCTTC. Translating gives CASSYSSSGDDYGYTF. This chain uses TRBV6-5 with TRBJ1-2; D is possibly TRBD1 (5 bases). In germline, CDR1 is MNHEY, CDR2 SVGAGI. V lost 0 bases and J 3 bases, leaving 14 bases between the germline ends. The CDR3 is 16 amino acids.

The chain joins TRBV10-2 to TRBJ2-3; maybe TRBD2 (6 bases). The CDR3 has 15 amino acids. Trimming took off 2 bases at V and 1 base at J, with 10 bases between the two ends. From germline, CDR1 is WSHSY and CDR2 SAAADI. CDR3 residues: CASSEVGGGTDTQYF. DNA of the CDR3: TGCGCCAGCAGTGAGGTGGGCGGGGGCACAGATACGCAGTATTTT.

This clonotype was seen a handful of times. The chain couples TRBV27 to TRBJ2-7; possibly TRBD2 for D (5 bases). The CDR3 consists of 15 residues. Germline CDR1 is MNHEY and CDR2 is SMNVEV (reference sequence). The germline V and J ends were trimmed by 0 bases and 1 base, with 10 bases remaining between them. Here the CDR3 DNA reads TGTGCCAGCAGTTTATCTCTATCGGGGTCCTACGAGCAGTACTTC. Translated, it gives CASSLSLSGSYEQYF.